Described below is a single T cell receptor beta chain sequence and its context. Measured with immunoSEQ multiplex PCR; TCRdb has only the in-frame clones, and not every one. This table holds under 100,000 clones, around 92% found once. This entry comes from a study of blood T cell repertoires in COVID-19. Looking at the study overall: The United States, Italy and Spain supplied acute and convalescent COVID-19 samples.

V dropped 4 bases and J dropped 7; count of bases not matched to a gene: 9. This CDR3 contains 13 residues. Germline CDR1 and CDR2: SQVTM and ANQGSEA. Material: peripheral blood. The chain couples TRBV29-1 to TRBJ2-7, with TRBD1 matching 8 bases. This clonotype originated in a woman aged 60-75 years with active COVID-19. As DNA, the CDR3 is TGCAGCGTTGTTAAGGACAGGGAGGCGGAGCAGTACTTC. Its protein is CSVVKDREAEQYF.